What follows is one T cell receptor (beta chain) and its context. Its target is not known. Time point defined: cycle 4 day 1 (C4D1), after 6 weeks of nivolumab. All trial patients relapsed after autologous stem cell transplantation. The study recorded best responses of complete response, partial response or progressive disease. The data were taken from a study of PD-1 blockade in classical Hodgkin lymphoma. J lost 5 bases, V lost 4 bases, and 5 bases had no gene match. CDR3 length: 14 amino acids. The germline V gene encodes CDR1 LNHDA and CDR2 SQIVND (reference sequence). Study-level results: At C4D1, TCR diversity had climbed significantly for CD4+ cells, though not for CD8+ cells.

The method was immunoSEQ multiplex PCR; TCRdb's version includes in-frame clones alone and lacks a portion of them. This table has fewer than 55,000 clones, 80% appearing once. This chain connects TRBV19 to TRBJ1-1; 9 bases map to TRBD1. Sequenced material: peripheral blood mononuclear cells (PBMCs), taken before the fourth cycle of nivolumab. The sequence came from a human donor with classical Hodgkin lymphoma. The CDR3 DNA follows: TGTGCCAGTAGTACGGACAGGGGATGGACTGAAGCTTTCTTT. Protein product: CASSTDRGWTEAFF.